The 12 T cell receptor beta chains reported below all come from one sample, sequenced in a study of shared T cell receptors in the human thymus (dated by TCRdb to the early 2020s). The library was generated by the immunoSEQ multiplex PCR assay. The source is immuneACCESS, and TCRdb retained only in-frame sequences with V and J called. Part of the clones is not carried over; for the studies checked, unresolved V genes explain less than half of this, and the remainder is unexplained. The sample yields 540,000 or so clones; approximately 78% were counted once. Jointly, the top ten make up roughly 0.013% of the sample. This sample was shared with a second study, whose subject was human thymus T cells.

The sample taken for sequencing was thymocytes. The receptors stem from a boy less than two years old with a congenital heart defect. Donor details come from another sample of the same person, matched by shared clones.

This clone came up once. The genes are TRBV25-1 and TRBJ2-3, with 7 bases identical to TRBD1. The CDR3 runs 17 residues. Germline CDR1 reads MGHDK; CDR2 reads SYGVNS. The junction had 13 bases not matched to a gene; V was cut back by 4 bases and J by 3 bases. The CDR3 bases are TGTGCCAGCAGTGGACGAACTTATACAGGGGCTACAGATACGCAGTATTTT. The encoded protein is CASSGRTYTGATDTQYF.

The chain joins TRBV11-2 to TRBJ2-7; D possibly corresponds to TRBD1 (6 bases). V lost 4 bases and J lost 3, with 22 bases in between. The CDR3 is made up of 17 amino acids. The germline CDR1 and CDR2 sequences are SGHAT and FQNNGV. CDR3 protein: CASSSLGGSGLLYEQYF. DNA for the CDR3: TGTGCCAGCAGCTCCTTAGGGGGATCCGGCCTACTCTACGAGCAGTACTTC.

V gene TRBV11-2 combines with J gene TRBJ2-7; weak D call: TRBD1 (6 bases). CDR3 size: 16 residues. Germline-derived CDR1 and CDR2 are SGHAT and FQNNGV. Trimming pared 3 bases from V and 0 bases from J, leaving 15 bases between. The CDR3 coding sequence is TGTGCCAGCAGCTTGGGTGGACAGAAGAGCTCCTACGAGCAGTACTTC. This codes for CASSLGGQKSSYEQYF.

V gene TRBV15 combines with J gene TRBJ2-7; 9 bases are a match to TRBD1. This CDR3 is built from 15 residues. Per the germline V gene, CDR1 is LNHNV and CDR2 is YYDKDF (reference sequence). Trimming at V came to 2 bases and at J to 6 bases, leaving 8 bases not matched to a gene. CDR3 in amino acids: CATSRRQGGSVEQYF. CDR3 bases: TGTGCCACCAGCAGACGACAGGGGGGCTCGGTCGAGCAGTACTTC.

The chain links TRBV6-6 to TRBJ1-2; TRBD1 matches 7 bases. The V segment lost 6 bases and the J segment 4 bases; nucleotides outside the gene matches: 5. CDR1 is MNHNY and CDR2 is SVGAGI in the germline V gene (reference sequence). This CDR3 is 13 amino acids long. The CDR3 coding sequence is TGTGCCAGCAGAGAACAGGGGTCCTATGGCTACACCTTC. It yields the protein CASREQGSYGYTF.

The CDR3 coding sequence is TGTGCCTGGAGCGCAATCCGACTAGGGGCCAAAAACATTCAGTACTTC. Its translation: CAWSAIRLGAKNIQYF. The chain links TRBV30 to TRBJ2-4; TRBD2 might be the D (6 bases). This CDR3 contains 16 residues. From germline, CDR1 is GTSNPN and CDR2 SVGIG (reference sequence). V lost 3 bases and J 1 base, leaving 16 bases between the germline ends.

The chain is built from TRBV5-6 and TRBJ2-1; 11 bases align to TRBD2. V lost 1 base to trimming and J lost 6 bases; unmatched junction nucleotides: 6. The germline gives CDR1 SGHDT, CDR2 YYEEEE. CDR3 length: 16 amino acids. Written as DNA, the CDR3 is TGTGCCAGCAGCTTGCCCAGACTAGCGGGGCGCAATGAGCAGTTCTTC. Protein sequence: CASSLPRLAGRNEQFF.

The genes are TRBV19 and TRBJ2-7; 8 bases agree with TRBD1. Germline loops: CDR1 LNHDA, CDR2 SQIVND (reference sequence). The V gene end was trimmed by 5 bases and the J gene end by 2 bases; junction bases not matched to a gene: 11. The CDR3 has 16 residues. The CDR3 DNA follows: TGTGCCAGTAGTCTTCTCCCGGGACAGGAGACCTACGAGCAGTACTTC. This sequence encodes CASSLLPGQETYEQYF.

The chain combines TRBV2 with TRBJ1-1, with a possible D match to TRBD1 (6 bases). Germline V gene sequence: CDR1 SNHLY, CDR2 FYNNEI. This CDR3 is built from 11 residues. V shed 8 bases and J shed 5 bases, with 9 bases lying between them. CDR3 amino acids: CASLQGTEAFF. For the CDR3, the DNA is TGTGCCAGCTTACAGGGAACTGAAGCTTTCTTT.

V and J are TRBV10-3 and TRBJ2-1; 10 positions agree with TRBD2. Per the germline V gene, CDR1 is ENHRY and CDR2 is SYGVKD. The CDR3 is 17 residues long. J lost 2 bases, V lost 2 bases, and 6 bases had no gene match. CDR3 sequence: CAISESTSGTTYNEQFF. As DNA, the CDR3 is TGTGCCATCAGTGAGAGTACTAGCGGGACCACCTACAATGAGCAGTTCTTC.

This sequence joins TRBV5-1 and TRBJ1-3; D gene unclear. The germline V and J ends were trimmed by 7 bases and 4 bases, with 15 bases remaining between them. The CDR3 extends over 14 amino acids. In germline, CDR1 is SGHRS, CDR2 YFSETQ. The CDR3 loop is CASAISAGGNTIYF. The DNA of the CDR3 is TGCGCCAGCGCCATTAGTGCGGGAGGAAACACCATATATTTT.

V usage is TRBV11-2 and J usage is TRBJ2-7; 13 bases are shared with TRBD2. Germline values: CDR1 SGHAT, CDR2 FQNNGV. CDR3 length equals 17 residues. Germline trimming cut 5 bases from V and 9 bases from J; bases unmatched to any gene: 16. The CDR3 here is CASSPGGTSGMPLGQYF. DNA of the CDR3: TGTGCCAGCAGCCCAGGGGGGACTAGCGGGATGCCGCTGGGGCAGTACTTC.